This entry features one T cell receptor (beta chain) sequence. Its antigen remains unknown. V dropped 0 bases and J dropped 2; count of bases not matched to a gene: 5. This CDR3 is built from 16 residues. The germline CDR1 and CDR2 sequences are SGHRS and YFSETQ. The data belong to a study of cytomegalovirus exposure and HLA in healthy donors. The PCR used 60 Vbeta and 13 Jbeta primers. Libraries were prepared by immunoSEQ multiplex PCR; TCRdb keeps only in-frame clonotypes and omits some of them. Seen in this sample are 140,000 to 150,000 clones; the ten most common clones hold 0.75% to 1%. Study-level findings and limits: Diagnosis of cytomegalovirus status made by the classifier reportedly showed high specificity and sensitivity.

The chain links TRBV5-1 to TRBJ1-5; 7 positions match TRBD1. The clonotype originates from a male donor in good health and CMV-seronegative. The sample was PBMCs. CDR3: CASSLEGGEGNQPQHF. The CDR3 coding sequence is TGCGCCAGCAGCTTGGAAGGGGGCGAGGGCAATCAGCCCCAGCATTTT. Combining the CDR3 with reference TRBV5-1 and TRBJ1-5 gives the whole variable domain KAGVTQTPRYLIKTRGQQVTLSCSPISGHRSVSWYQQTPGQGLQFLFEYFSETQRNKGNFPGRFSGRQFSNSRSEMNVSTLELGDSALYLCASSLEGGEGNQPQHFGDGTRLSIL.